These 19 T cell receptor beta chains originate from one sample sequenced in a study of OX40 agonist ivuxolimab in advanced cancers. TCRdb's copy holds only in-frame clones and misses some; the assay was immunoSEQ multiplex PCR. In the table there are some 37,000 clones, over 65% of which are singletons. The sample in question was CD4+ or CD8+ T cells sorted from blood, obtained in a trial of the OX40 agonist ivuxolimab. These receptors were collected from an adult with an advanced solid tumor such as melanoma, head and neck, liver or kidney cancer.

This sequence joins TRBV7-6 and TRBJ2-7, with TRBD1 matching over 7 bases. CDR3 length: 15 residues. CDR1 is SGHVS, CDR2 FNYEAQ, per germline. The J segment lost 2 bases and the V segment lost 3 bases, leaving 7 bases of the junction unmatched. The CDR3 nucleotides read TGTGCCAGCAGCTTGGTATCGGGACAGACCTACGAGCAGTACTTC. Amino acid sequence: CASSLVSGQTYEQYF. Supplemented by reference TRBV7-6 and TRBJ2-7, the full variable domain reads GAGVSQSPRYKVTKRGQDVALRCDPISGHVSLYWYRQALGQGPEFLTYFNYEAQQDKSGLPNDRFSAERPEGSISTLTIQRTEQRDSAMYRCASSLVSGQTYEQYFGPGTRLTVT.

CDR3 loop: CASSFGTSGTYEQYF. The CDR3 DNA is TGTGCCAGCAGTTTTGGGACTAGCGGGACGTACGAGCAGTACTTC. The chain uses TRBV28 and TRBJ2-7; 13 bases align to TRBD2. Germline V gene data show CDR1 as MDHEN and CDR2 as SYDVKM. With V trimmed by 3 bases and J by 4 bases, 3 bases remained unmatched. The CDR3 extends over 15 amino acids.

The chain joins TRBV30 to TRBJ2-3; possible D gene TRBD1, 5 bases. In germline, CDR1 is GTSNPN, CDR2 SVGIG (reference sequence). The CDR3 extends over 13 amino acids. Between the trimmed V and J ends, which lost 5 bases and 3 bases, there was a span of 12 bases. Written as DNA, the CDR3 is TGTGCCTGGGAAAGGGGCACGACAGATACGCAGTATTTT. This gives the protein CAWERGTTDTQYF.

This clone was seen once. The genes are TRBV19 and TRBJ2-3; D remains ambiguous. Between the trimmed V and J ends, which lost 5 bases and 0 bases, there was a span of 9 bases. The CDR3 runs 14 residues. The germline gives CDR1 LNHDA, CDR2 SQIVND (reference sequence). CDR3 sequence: CASSFQLSTDTQYF. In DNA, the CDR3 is TGTGCCAGTAGTTTCCAGCTAAGCACAGATACGCAGTATTTT.

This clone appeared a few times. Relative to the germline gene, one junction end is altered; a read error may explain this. The CDR3 is CASSQEHDRVHVF. The CDR3 DNA reads as TGCGCCAGCAGCCAAGAACATGACAGGGTTCATGTTTTT. V and J are TRBV4-1 and TRBJ1-6; TRBD1 aligns across 7 bases. The CDR3 spans 13 residues. Per germline, CDR1 MGHRA and CDR2 YSYEKL.

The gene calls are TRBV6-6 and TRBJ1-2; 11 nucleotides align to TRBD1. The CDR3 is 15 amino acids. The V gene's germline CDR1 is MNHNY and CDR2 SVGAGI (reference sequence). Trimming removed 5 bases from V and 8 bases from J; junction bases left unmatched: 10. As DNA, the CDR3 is TGTGCCAGCAGTCCCGGGCCGGGACAGGGGGTAGGCTACACCTTC. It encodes CASSPGPGQGVGYTF.

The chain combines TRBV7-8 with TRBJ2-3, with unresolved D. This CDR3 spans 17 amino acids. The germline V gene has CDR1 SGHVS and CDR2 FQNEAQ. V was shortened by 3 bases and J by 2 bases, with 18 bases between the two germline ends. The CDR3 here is CASSFRVTPASTDTQYF. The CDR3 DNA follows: TGTGCCAGCAGCTTTAGGGTTACTCCAGCGTCCACAGATACGCAGTATTTT.

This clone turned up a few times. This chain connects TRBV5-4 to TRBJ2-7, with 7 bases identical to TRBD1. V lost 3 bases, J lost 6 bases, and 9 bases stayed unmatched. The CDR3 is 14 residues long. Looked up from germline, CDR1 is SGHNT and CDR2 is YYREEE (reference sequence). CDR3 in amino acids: CASSYFGTVSEQYF. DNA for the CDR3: TGTGCCAGCAGCTACTTTGGGACAGTTAGCGAGCAGTACTTC. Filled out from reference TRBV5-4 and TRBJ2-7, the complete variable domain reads ETGVTQSPTHLIKTRGQQVTLRCSSQSGHNTVSWYQQALGQGPQFIFQYYREEENGRGNFPPRFSGLQFPNYSSELNVNALELDDSALYLCASSYFGTVSEQYFGPGTRLTVT.

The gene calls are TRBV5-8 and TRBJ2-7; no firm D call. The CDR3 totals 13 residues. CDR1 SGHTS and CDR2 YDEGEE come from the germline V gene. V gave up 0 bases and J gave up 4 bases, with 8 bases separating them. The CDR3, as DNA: TGTGCCAGCAGCTTGGGGTCCGGTTACGAGCAGTACTTC. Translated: CASSLGSGYEQYF.

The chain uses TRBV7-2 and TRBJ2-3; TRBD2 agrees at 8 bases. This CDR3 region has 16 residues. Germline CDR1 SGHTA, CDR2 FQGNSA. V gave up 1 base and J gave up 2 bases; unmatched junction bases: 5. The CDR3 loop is CASSLVAGSFTDTQYF. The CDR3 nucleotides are TGTGCCAGCAGCTTAGTAGCGGGGTCTTTCACAGATACGCAGTATTTT.

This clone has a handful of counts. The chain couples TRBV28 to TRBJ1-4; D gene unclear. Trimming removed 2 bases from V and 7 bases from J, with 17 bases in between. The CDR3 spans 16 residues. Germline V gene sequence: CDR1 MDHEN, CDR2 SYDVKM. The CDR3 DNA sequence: TGTGCCAGCAGTTTAGGCACATTCCAGAGCCGTGAAAAACTGTTTTTT. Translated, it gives CASSLGTFQSREKLFF.

CDR3 sequence reads: CASSLSGSLAFDEQFF. In DNA form, the CDR3 reads TGTGCCAGCAGCTTATCTGGATCCCTTGCGTTCGATGAGCAGTTCTTC. This sequence joins TRBV7-6 and TRBJ2-1; D is unresolved. With 2 bases removed from V and 8 bases from J, the gap between germline ends came to 19 bases. The CDR3 extends over 16 amino acids. Germline V gives CDR1 SGHVS, CDR2 FNYEAQ.

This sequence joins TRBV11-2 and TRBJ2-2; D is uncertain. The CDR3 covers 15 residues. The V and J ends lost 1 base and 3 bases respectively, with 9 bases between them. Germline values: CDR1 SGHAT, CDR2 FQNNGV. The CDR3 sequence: CASSLVPFHTGELFF. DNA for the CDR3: TGTGCCAGCAGCTTAGTCCCTTTTCACACCGGGGAGCTGTTTTTT.

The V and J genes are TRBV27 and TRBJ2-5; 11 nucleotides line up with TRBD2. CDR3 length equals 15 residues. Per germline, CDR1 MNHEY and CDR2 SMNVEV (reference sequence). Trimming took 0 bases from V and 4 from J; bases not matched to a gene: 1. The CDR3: CASSLSLAGGETQYF. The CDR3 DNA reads TGTGCCAGCAGTTTATCGCTAGCGGGAGGAGAGACCCAGTACTTC.

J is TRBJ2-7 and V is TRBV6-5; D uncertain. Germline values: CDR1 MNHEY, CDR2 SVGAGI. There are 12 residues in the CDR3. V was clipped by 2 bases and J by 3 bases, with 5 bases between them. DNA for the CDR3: TGTGCCAGCAGTTACAATGTCTACGAGCAGTACTTC. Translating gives CASSYNVYEQYF.

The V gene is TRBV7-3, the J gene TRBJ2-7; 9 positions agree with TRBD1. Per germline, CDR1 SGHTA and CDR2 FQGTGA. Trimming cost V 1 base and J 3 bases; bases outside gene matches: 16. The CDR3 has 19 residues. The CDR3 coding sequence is TGTGCCAGCAGCTTAAGCTTCCGGGACAGGGTTCTGTCCAGCTACGAGCAGTACTTC. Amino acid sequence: CASSLSFRDRVLSSYEQYF.

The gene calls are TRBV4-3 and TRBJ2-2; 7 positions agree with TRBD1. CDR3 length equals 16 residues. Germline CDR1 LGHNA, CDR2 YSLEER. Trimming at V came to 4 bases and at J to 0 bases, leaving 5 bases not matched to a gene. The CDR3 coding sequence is TGCGCCAGCAGCCCTGGGACAGCAACGAACACCGGGGAGCTGTTTTTT. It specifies CASSPGTATNTGELFF.

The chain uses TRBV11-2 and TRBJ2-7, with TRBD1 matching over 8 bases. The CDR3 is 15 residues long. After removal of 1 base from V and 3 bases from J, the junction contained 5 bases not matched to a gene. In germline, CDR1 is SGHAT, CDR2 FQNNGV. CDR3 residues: CASSLGSGGVYEQYF. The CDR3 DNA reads TGTGCCAGCAGCTTAGGATCAGGGGGCGTCTACGAGCAGTACTTC.

The CDR3 region is CASSQSSVVRDRGNEQFF. CDR3 DNA sequence: TGCGCCAGCAGTCAATCGTCGGTAGTCCGGGACAGGGGCAATGAGCAGTTCTTC. This chain links TRBV23-1 with TRBJ2-1, with 10 bases matching TRBD1. TRBV23-1 carries the ORF label, with uncertain function. V lost 0 bases to trimming and J lost 6 bases; unmatched junction nucleotides: 11. This CDR3 has 18 amino acids.